This T cell receptor beta chain emerged from a study of T cells in Graves' hyperthyroidism and ophthalmopathy. Stable hyperthyroidism: no ophthalmopathy progression over 18 months of follow-up. RNA transcripts yielded amplified TCR beta CDR3 regions. The TCR CDR3 first-round RT-PCR relied on the HTBI primer set. TCRdb used MiXCR to reprocess the multiplex PCR reads, holding one entry per CDR3 protein. The sample has around 340,000 distinct CDR3 sequences; over 15% are singletons. This clonotype was observed a few times. Specimen: blood. The origin of this receptor is a man younger than 40 with Graves' hyperthyroidism.

The CDR3 loop reads CASSLAPQRGYTF. CDR3 nucleotides: TGTGCCAGCAGCTTAGCACCGCAGAGGGGCTACACCTTC. The chain has TRBV7-6 and TRBJ1-2; D call uncertain. Germline loops: CDR1 SGHVS, CDR2 FNYEAQ. The V gene lost 0 bases and the J gene lost 8 bases, with 10 bases spanning the gap. The CDR3 loop spans 13 amino acids.